This T cell receptor beta chain was sequenced during a study of shared clonotypes between healthy human individuals. Whole-study findings and limits: Naive CD4 clonotypes were shared across a handful of donors at 4.5% to 6%.

The material for each subset, its genomic DNA, was split evenly across several immunoSEQ plates. Produced via immunoSEQ multiplex PCR; TCRdb's table is partial and in-frame only. The sample has roughly 2.5 million clones, around 90% seen once. This clone was observed once. What it recognizes is unknown. Germline assignment: CDR1 SGDLS and CDR2 YYNGEE. The V and J ends lost 0 bases and 9 bases respectively, with 10 bases between them. The CDR3 has 13 amino acids. V is TRBV9 and J is TRBJ2-1, with D possibly being TRBD2 (6 bases). The sequencing sample was made of naive CD4+ T cells sorted from blood. Described subset: CD45RA+ positively selected. This clonotype originated in a man in his late teens or twenties in good health. CDR3 DNA sequence: TGTGCCAGCAGCGTAGAGGGAGGCGGTGAGCAGTTCTTC. Translated: CASSVEGGGEQFF.